These T cell receptor beta chains were read from a single sample in a study of regulatory T cells in long-lasting Graves disease. TCRdb reprocessed the multiplex PCR reads via MiXCR and lists one record per CDR3 protein. The profile shows approximately 400,000 distinct CDR3 sequences, around 16% of them singletons. The starting material was peripheral blood mononuclear cells (PBMCs), obtained at new diagnosis, from a patient treated with antithyroid drugs. The receptor set was obtained from a female donor with Graves disease. Both conserved end residues are part of each CDR3. A D gene is named only where the DNA matches it firmly. Clone size is shown for a subset of rows, as once, few, many or a class of expanded clone.

v_gene: TRBV6-2/TRBV6-3
len: 14
j_gene: TRBJ2-7
d_gene: TRBD1
abundance: few
CDR3aa: CASTPGGQGYEQYF
CDR3nt: TGTGCCAGCACCCCCGGGGGACAGGGGTACGAGCAGTACTTC

v_gene: TRBV12-3/TRBV12-4
len: 18
j_gene: TRBJ2-2
d_gene: TRBD2
abundance: many
CDR3aa: CASSFGSAGGSYTGELFF
CDR3nt: TGTGCCAGCAGTTTTGGGTCTGCGGGAGGTTCCTACACCGGGGAGCTGTTTTTT

v_gene: TRBV28
len: 13
j_gene: TRBJ2-7
d_gene: -
abundance: many
CDR3aa: CASRDRAAYEQYF
CDR3nt: TGTGCCAGTCGGGACCGCGCAGCCTACGAGCAGTACTTC

v_gene: TRBV7-6
len: 13
j_gene: TRBJ2-5
d_gene: -
abundance: -
CDR3aa: CASSPGRWETQYF
CDR3nt: TGTGCCAGCAGCCCAGGCAGGTGGGAGACCCAGTACTTC

v_gene: TRBV6-1
len: 14
j_gene: TRBJ1-2
d_gene: -
abundance: many
CDR3aa: CASTTETRGHGYTF
CDR3nt: TGTGCCAGCACCACCGAGACGCGGGGCCATGGCTACACCTTC

v_gene: TRBV29-1
len: 14
j_gene: TRBJ2-2
d_gene: -
abundance: -
CDR3aa: CSVEDGGGPGELFF
CDR3nt: TGCAGCGTTGAAGATGGAGGGGGCCCCGGGGAGCTGTTTTTT

v_gene: TRBV6-1
len: 16
j_gene: TRBJ1-6
d_gene: TRBD1
abundance: many
CDR3aa: CASSELQGLGDSPLHF
CDR3nt: TGTGCCAGCAGTGAACTACAGGGGCTAGGGGATTCACCCCTCCACTTT

v_gene: TRBV12-3/TRBV12-4
len: 14
j_gene: TRBJ2-7
d_gene: -
abundance: once
CDR3aa: CASRPNSGTDEQYF
CDR3nt: TGTGCCAGCAGGCCGAATTCCGGGACGGACGAGCAGTACTTC

v_gene: TRBV27
len: 15
j_gene: TRBJ2-3
d_gene: TRBD2
abundance: many
CDR3aa: CASSLRGGVPDTQYF
CDR3nt: TGTGCCAGCAGTTTACGGGGGGGGGTTCCGGATACGCAGTATTTT

v_gene: TRBV20-1
len: 17
j_gene: TRBJ2-5
d_gene: TRBD2
abundance: few
CDR3aa: CSASGFVSGTNQETQYF
CDR3nt: TGCAGTGCTAGCGGATTCGTCAGCGGGACGAACCAAGAGACCCAGTACTTC

v_gene: TRBV6-5
len: 14
j_gene: TRBJ1-4
d_gene: -
abundance: -
CDR3aa: CASSYSGSNEKLFF
CDR3nt: TGTGCCAGCAGTTACTCGGGTTCCAATGAAAAACTGTTTTTT

v_gene: TRBV6-1
len: 16
j_gene: TRBJ2-7
d_gene: TRBD1
abundance: many
CDR3aa: CASSEASGQRIYEQYF
CDR3nt: TGTGCCAGCAGTGAAGCGTCGGGACAGAGAATCTACGAGCAGTACTTC

v_gene: TRBV7-2
len: 12
j_gene: TRBJ2-7
d_gene: -
abundance: few
CDR3aa: CASSLAAGEQYF
CDR3nt: TGTGCCAGCAGCTTAGCTGCCGGCGAGCAGTACTTC

v_gene: TRBV7-3
len: 16
j_gene: TRBJ2-1
d_gene: TRBD1
abundance: many
CDR3aa: CASSLTRQGAYNEQFF
CDR3nt: TGTGCCAGCAGCTTAACGCGACAGGGGGCCTACAATGAGCAGTTCTTC

v_gene: TRBV27
len: 17
j_gene: TRBJ1-4
d_gene: -
abundance: many
CDR3aa: CASSSAQVGEGYEKLFF
CDR3nt: TGTGCCAGTTCCTCTGCGCAGGTTGGGGAGGGGTATGAAAAACTGTTTTTT

v_gene: TRBV15
len: 19
j_gene: TRBJ1-5
d_gene: -
abundance: -
CDR3aa: CATSIAGSYPPDSNQPQHF
CDR3nt: TGTGCCACCAGCATAGCAGGATCCTACCCACCAGATAGCAATCAGCCCCAGCATTTT

v_gene: TRBV15
len: 16
j_gene: TRBJ2-7
d_gene: -
abundance: many
CDR3aa: CATSRDRDGRSNEQYF
CDR3nt: TGTGCCACCAGCAGAGACCGGGACGGCCGGTCGAACGAGCAGTACTTC

v_gene: TRBV11-2
len: 15
j_gene: TRBJ1-2
d_gene: -
abundance: many
CDR3aa: CASSLEGRRRDPLTF
CDR3nt: TGTGCCAGCAGCTTAGAGGGGCGTAGGAGGGATCCTCTCACCTTC

v_gene: TRBV20-1
len: 13
j_gene: TRBJ1-4
d_gene: -
abundance: -
CDR3aa: CSAYALMGEKLFF
CDR3nt: TGCAGTGCCTACGCACTTATGGGGGAAAAACTGTTTTTT

v_gene: TRBV18
len: 16
j_gene: TRBJ2-1
d_gene: TRBD2
abundance: few
CDR3aa: CASSPPVAGGYREQFF
CDR3nt: TGTGCCAGCTCACCACCGGTAGCGGGAGGCTACAGGGAGCAGTTCTTC

v_gene: TRBV20-1
len: 13
j_gene: TRBJ2-1
d_gene: -
abundance: many
CDR3aa: CRLLRAGNNEQFF
CDR3nt: TGCCGTCTCTTGCGGGCGGGTAACAATGAGCAGTTCTTC

v_gene: TRBV27
len: 15
j_gene: TRBJ2-7
d_gene: TRBD2
abundance: many
CDR3aa: CASSLQSGSFHEQYF
CDR3nt: TGTGCCAGCAGTTTACAAAGCGGGAGTTTCCACGAGCAGTACTTC

v_gene: TRBV7-4
len: 14
j_gene: TRBJ1-5
d_gene: -
abundance: few
CDR3aa: CASSPSHSDQPQHF
CDR3nt: TGTGCCAGCAGCCCAAGTCACAGCGATCAGCCCCAGCATTTT

v_gene: TRBV5-4
len: 17
j_gene: TRBJ2-6
d_gene: -
abundance: many
CDR3aa: CASSPSLTGSGANVLTF
CDR3nt: TGTGCCAGCAGCCCGAGTTTAACAGGTTCAGGGGCCAACGTCCTGACTTTC

v_gene: TRBV6-1
len: 13
j_gene: TRBJ1-2
d_gene: TRBD1
abundance: many
CDR3aa: CASRLQGRDGYTF
CDR3nt: TGTGCCAGCAGATTACAGGGGAGGGATGGCTACACCTTC

v_gene: TRBV12-3/TRBV12-4
len: 15
j_gene: TRBJ1-2
d_gene: -
abundance: many
CDR3aa: CASSNQGRCHYGYTF
CDR3nt: TGTGCCAGCAGCAATCAGGGGCGCTGCCACTATGGCTACACCTTC

v_gene: TRBV24-1
len: 12
j_gene: TRBJ2-1
d_gene: -
abundance: once
CDR3aa: CVTGGAYSEQFF
CDR3nt: TGTGTTACCGGGGGCGCCTACAGTGAGCAGTTCTTC

v_gene: TRBV6-2/TRBV6-3
len: 13
j_gene: TRBJ2-3
d_gene: -
abundance: -
CDR3aa: CASMKGDTDTQYF
CDR3nt: TGTGCCAGCATGAAGGGAGACACAGATACGCAGTATTTT

v_gene: TRBV9
len: 14
j_gene: TRBJ1-3
d_gene: -
abundance: -
CDR3aa: CASSVASDGNTIYF
CDR3nt: TGTGCCAGCAGCGTAGCGTCAGATGGAAACACCATATATTTT

v_gene: TRBV9
len: 15
j_gene: TRBJ2-2
d_gene: TRBD1
abundance: few
CDR3aa: CASSVRDRGHGELFF
CDR3nt: TGTGCCAGCAGCGTAAGGGACAGGGGACACGGGGAGCTGTTTTTT

v_gene: TRBV6-1
len: 12
j_gene: TRBJ2-2
d_gene: -
abundance: many
CDR3aa: CASIQNTGELFF
CDR3nt: TGTGCCAGCATCCAGAACACCGGGGAGCTGTTTTTT

v_gene: TRBV5-1
len: 17
j_gene: TRBJ1-2
d_gene: -
abundance: many
CDR3aa: CASSLEGGSQANYGYTF
CDR3nt: TGCGCCAGCAGCTTGGAAGGAGGCAGCCAAGCCAACTATGGCTACACCTTC

v_gene: TRBV12-3/TRBV12-4
len: 14
j_gene: TRBJ1-2
d_gene: -
abundance: -
CDR3aa: CASSPDTNGYGYTF
CDR3nt: TGTGCCAGCAGCCCGGACACGAACGGATATGGCTACACCTTC

v_gene: TRBV28
len: 15
j_gene: TRBJ2-7
d_gene: TRBD1
abundance: few
CDR3aa: CASSFFGTGVDEQYF
CDR3nt: TGTGCCAGCAGTTTTTTCGGGACAGGGGTCGACGAGCAGTACTTC

v_gene: TRBV20-1
len: 15
j_gene: TRBJ2-7
d_gene: -
abundance: many
CDR3aa: CSARRLGRAHYEQYF
CDR3nt: TGCAGTGCTAGACGTCTCGGCCGAGCGCACTACGAGCAGTACTTC

v_gene: TRBV5-1
len: 15
j_gene: TRBJ1-1
d_gene: -
abundance: many
CDR3aa: CASSLEGGGAPSAFF
CDR3nt: TGCGCCAGCAGCTTGGAAGGCGGGGGGGCTCCGTCCGCTTTCTTT